Detailed here is one TCR beta chain. Its antigen is not known. This specimen belongs to a study of cytomegalovirus exposure and HLA in healthy donors. Study context: The Caucasian-associated ancestry cluster held under 90% of more than 350 genotyped donors. Study-level points and caveats: Reports indicated that the classifier achieved high specificity and sensitivity in diagnosing cytomegalovirus status. TCR beta chain V- and J-gene trimming was linked, in a later analysis, to a missense variant in DCLRE1C. Being productive about 87% or about 30% of the time was typical of most TCR beta V segments in an earlier analysis.

The CDR3 contains 17 residues. Per the germline V gene, CDR1 is SGHNT and CDR2 is YENEEA. Trimming removed 5 bases from V and 6 bases from J, with 22 bases in between. Amplification used 60 Vbeta primers and 13 Jbeta primers. TCRdb keeps only in-frame clones here, not all; method: immunoSEQ multiplex PCR. The table shows about 73,000 clones, with about three quarters occurring only once. This rearrangement joins TRBV11-3 to TRBJ1-4; possibly TRBD1 for D (6 bases). Sequencing was performed on PBMCs. This receptor was identified in a male donor in good health and CMV-seronegative. The CDR3 sequence is CASSLVVHREIDEKLFF. The CDR3 nucleotides are TGTGCCAGCAGCCTAGTAGTTCACAGGGAGATAGATGAAAAACTGTTTTTT.